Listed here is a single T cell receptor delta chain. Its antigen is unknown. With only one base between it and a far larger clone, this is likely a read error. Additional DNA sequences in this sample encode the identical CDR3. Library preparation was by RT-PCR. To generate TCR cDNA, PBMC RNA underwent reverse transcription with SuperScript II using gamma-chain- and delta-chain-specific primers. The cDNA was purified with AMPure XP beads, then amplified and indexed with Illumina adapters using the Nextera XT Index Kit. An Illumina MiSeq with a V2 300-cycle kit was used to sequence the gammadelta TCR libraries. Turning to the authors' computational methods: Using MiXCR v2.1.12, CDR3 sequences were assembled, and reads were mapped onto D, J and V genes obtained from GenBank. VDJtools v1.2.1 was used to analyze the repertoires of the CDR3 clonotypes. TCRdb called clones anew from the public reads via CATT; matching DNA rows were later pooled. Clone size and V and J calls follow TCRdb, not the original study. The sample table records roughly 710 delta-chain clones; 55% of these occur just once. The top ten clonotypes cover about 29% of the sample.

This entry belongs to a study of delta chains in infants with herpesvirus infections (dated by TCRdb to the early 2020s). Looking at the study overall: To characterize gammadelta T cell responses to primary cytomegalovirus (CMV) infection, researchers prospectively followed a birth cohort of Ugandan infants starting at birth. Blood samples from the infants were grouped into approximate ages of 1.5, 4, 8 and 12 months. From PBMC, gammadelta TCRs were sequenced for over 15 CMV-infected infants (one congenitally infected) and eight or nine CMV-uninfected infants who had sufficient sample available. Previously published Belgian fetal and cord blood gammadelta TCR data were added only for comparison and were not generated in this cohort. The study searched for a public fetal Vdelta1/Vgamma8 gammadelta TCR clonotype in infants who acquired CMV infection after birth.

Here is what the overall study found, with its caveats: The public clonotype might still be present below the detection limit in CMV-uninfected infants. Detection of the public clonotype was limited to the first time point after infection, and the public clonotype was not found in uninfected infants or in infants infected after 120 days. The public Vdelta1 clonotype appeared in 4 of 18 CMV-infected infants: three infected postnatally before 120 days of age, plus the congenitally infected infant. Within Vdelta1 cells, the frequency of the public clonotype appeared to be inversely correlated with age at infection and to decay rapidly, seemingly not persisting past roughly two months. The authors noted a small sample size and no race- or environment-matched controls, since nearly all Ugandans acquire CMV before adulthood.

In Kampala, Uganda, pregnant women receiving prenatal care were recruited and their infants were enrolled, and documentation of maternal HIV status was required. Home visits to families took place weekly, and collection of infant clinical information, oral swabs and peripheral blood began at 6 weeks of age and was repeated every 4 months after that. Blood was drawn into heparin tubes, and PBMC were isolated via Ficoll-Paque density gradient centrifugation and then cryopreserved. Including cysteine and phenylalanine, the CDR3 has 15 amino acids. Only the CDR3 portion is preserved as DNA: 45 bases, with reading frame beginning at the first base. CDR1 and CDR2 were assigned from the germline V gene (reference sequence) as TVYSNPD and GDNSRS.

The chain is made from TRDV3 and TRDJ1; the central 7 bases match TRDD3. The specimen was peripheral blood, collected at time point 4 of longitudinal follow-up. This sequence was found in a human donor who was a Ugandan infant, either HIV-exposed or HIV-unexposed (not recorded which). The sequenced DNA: TGTGCTGGGGGACTGCGACACAAAGGCACCGATAAACTCATCTTT. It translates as CAGGLRHKGTDKLIF.